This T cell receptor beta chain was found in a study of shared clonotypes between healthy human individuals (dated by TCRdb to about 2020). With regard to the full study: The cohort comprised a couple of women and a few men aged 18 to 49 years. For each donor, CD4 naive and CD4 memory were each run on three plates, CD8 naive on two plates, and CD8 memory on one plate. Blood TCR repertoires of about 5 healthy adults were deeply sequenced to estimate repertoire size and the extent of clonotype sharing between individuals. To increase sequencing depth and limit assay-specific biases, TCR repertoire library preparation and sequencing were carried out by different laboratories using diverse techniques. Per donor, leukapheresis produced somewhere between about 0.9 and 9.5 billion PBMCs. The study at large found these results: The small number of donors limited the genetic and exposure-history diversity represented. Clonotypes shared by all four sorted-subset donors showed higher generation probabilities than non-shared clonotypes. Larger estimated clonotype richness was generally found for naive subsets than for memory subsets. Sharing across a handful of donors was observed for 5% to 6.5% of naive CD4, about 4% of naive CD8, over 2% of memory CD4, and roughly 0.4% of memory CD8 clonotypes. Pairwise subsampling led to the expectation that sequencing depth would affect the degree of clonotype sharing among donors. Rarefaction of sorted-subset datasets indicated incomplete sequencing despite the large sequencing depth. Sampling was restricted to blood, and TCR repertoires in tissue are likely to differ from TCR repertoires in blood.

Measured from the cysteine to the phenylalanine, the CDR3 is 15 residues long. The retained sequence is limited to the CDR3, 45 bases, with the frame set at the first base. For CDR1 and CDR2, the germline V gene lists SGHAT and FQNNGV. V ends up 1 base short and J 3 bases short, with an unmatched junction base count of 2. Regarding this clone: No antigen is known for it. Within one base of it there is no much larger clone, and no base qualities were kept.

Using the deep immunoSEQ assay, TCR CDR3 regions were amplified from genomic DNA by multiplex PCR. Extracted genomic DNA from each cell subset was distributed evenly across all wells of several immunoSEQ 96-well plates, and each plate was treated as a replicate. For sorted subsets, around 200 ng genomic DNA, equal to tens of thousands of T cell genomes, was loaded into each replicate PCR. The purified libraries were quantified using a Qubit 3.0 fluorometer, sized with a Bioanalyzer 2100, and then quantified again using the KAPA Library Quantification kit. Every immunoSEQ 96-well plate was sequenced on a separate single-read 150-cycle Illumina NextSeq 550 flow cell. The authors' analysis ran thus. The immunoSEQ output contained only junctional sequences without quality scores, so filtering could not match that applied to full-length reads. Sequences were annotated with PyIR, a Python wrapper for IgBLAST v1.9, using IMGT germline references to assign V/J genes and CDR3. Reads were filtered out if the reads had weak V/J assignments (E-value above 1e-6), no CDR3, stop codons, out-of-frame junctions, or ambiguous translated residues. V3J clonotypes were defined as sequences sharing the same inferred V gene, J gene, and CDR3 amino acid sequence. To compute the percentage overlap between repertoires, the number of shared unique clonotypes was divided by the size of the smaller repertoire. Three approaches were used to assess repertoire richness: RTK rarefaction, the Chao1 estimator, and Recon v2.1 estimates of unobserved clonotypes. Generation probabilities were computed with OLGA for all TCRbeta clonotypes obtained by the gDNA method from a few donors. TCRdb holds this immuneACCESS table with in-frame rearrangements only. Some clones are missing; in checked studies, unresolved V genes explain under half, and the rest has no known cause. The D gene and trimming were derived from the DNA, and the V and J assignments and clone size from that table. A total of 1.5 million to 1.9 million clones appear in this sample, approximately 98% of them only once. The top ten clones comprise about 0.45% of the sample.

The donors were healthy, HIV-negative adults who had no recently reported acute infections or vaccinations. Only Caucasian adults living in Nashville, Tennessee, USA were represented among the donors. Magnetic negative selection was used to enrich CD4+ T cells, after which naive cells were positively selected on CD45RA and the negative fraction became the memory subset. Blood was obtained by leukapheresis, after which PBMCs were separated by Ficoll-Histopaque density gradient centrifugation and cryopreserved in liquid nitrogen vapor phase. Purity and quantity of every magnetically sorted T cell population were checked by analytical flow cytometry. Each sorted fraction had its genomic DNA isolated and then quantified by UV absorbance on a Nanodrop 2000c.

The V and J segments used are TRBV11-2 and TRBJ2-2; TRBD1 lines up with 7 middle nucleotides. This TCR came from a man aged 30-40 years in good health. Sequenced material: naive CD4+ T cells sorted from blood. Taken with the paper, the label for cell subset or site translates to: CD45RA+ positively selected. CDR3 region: CASSLGTGDTGELFF. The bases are TGTGCCAGCAGCTTAGGGACAGGAGACACCGGGGAGCTGTTTTTT.